The rows below give T cell receptor beta chains drawn from one sample of a study of cytomegalovirus exposure and HLA in healthy donors. This table comes from immunoSEQ multiplex PCR, and its TCRdb copy is limited to in-frame clones, with some not included. Counted here are 130,000 to 150,000 clones, 76% occurring once; the ten biggest clones make up approximately 4%. The source material was PBMCs. Receptors were obtained from a man aged 18 to 30 in good health and CMV-seronegative. Both conserved end residues are part of each CDR3. A D gene is named only where the DNA matches it firmly. Clone size appears in some rows only: once, few, many, or a class for an expanded clone.

d_call	v_call	j_call	clone_size	cdr3_length	cdr3_nt	cdr3_aa
.	TRBV9	TRBJ2-7	.	14	TGTGCCAGCAGCGCGGACATCATCTCCTACGAGCAGTACTTC	CASSADIISYEQYF
.	TRBV19	TRBJ2-3	.	12	TGTGCCAGTAGTCCGAGAACAGATACGCAGTATTTT	CASSPRTDTQYF
.	TRBV7-9	TRBJ2-1	.	15	TGTGCCAGCACCCCCCGGATAGCGGACTACAATGAGCAGTTCTTC	CASTPRIADYNEQFF
.	TRBV5-1	TRBJ1-2	.	16	TGCGCCAGCAGCTTGGGTCCCCAGGGTAGGCTTTATGGCTACACCTTC	CASSLGPQGRLYGYTF
TRBD2	TRBV19	TRBJ2-1	.	14	TGTGCCAGTAGTATGTCTAGCGGGAGCCCTGAGCAGTTCTTC	CASSMSSGSPEQFF
.	TRBV18	TRBJ1-3	.	18	TGTGCCAGCTCACCGCCTGGGACACCTCCTCGCTCTGGAAACACCATATATTTT	CASSPPGTPPRSGNTIYF
.	TRBV6-5	TRBJ1-2	.	12	TGTGCCAGCAGTTACCCCGGTAGCGGCTACACCTTC	CASSYPGSGYTF
TRBD1	TRBV27	TRBJ1-5	.	14	TGTGCCAGCAACGGACAGGGGGCGAATCAGCCCCAGCATTTT	CASNGQGANQPQHF
.	TRBV7-9	TRBJ1-1	few	15	TGTGCCAGCAGCCCGTGGGGGGGACCAAACACTGAAGCTTTCTTT	CASSPWGGPNTEAFF
TRBD1	TRBV2	TRBJ1-2	.	13	TGTGCCTGCTCCGGGACAGCTAACTATGGCTACACCTTC	CACSGTANYGYTF
.	TRBV6-1	TRBJ1-6	.	13	TGTGCCAGCAGTGATCACTCCGATTCACCCCTCCACTTT	CASSDHSDSPLHF
.	TRBV14	TRBJ2-1	once	15	TGTGCCAGCAGCCGCTGGGGAGGCTCCTACAATGAGCAGTTCTTC	CASSRWGGSYNEQFF
TRBD2	TRBV27	TRBJ2-7	.	15	TGTGCCAGCAGTTTATCGGGGACTAAACCTTACGAGCAGTACTTC	CASSLSGTKPYEQYF
.	TRBV19	TRBJ1-5	.	13	TGTGCCAGTAGTATCCCAGGGAATCAGCCCCAGCATTTT	CASSIPGNQPQHF